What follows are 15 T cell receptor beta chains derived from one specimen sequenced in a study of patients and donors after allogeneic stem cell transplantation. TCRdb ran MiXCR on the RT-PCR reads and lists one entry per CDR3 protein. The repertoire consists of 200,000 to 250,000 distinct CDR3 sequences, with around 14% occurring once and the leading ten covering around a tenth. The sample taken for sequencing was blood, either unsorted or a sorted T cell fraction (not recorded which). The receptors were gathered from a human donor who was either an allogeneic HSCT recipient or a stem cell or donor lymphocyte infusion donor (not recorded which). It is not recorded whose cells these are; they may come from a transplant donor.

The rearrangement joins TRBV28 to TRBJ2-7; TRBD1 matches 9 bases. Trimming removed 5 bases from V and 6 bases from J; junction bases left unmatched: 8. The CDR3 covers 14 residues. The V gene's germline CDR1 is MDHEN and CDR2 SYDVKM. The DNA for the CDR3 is TGTGCCAGCAGTCCACGGACAGGGGTTGGCGAGCAGTACTTC. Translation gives CASSPRTGVGEQYF.

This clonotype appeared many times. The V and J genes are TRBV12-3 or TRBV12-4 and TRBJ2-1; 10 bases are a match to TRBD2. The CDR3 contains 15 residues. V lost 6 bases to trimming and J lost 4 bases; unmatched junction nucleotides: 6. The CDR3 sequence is CASSPSGGGYNEQFF. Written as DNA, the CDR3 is TGTGCCAGCAGCCCTAGCGGGGGAGGGTACAATGAGCAGTTCTTC.

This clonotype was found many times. The CDR3 DNA is TGTGCCAGCAGCGCGACAGTTTATGGCTACACCTTC. Translated: CASSATVYGYTF. The V and J genes are TRBV9 and TRBJ1-2; TRBD1 might be the D (5 bases). CDR3 length: 12 residues. Trimming stripped 3 bases from V and 5 bases from J, with 8 bases between. The germline V gene encodes CDR1 SGDLS and CDR2 YYNGEE.

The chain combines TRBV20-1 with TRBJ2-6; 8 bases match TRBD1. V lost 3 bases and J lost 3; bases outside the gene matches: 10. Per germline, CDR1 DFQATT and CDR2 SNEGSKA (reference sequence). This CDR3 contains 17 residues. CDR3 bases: TGCAGTGCTAGGGGACAGGATCAATACTATGGGGCCAACGTCCTGACTTTC. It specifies CSARGQDQYYGANVLTF.

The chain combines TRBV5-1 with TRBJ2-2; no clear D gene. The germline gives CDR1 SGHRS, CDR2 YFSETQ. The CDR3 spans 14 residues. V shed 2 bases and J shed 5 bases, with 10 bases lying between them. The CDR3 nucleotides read TGCGCCAGCAGCTTCCAGACCAGGACCGGGGAGCTGTTTTTT. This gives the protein CASSFQTRTGELFF.

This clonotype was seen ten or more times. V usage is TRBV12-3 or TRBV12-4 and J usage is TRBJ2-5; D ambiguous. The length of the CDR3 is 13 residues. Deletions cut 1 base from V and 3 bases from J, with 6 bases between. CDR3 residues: CASSLGRKETQYF. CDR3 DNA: TGTGCCAGCAGTTTAGGGCGGAAAGAGACCCAGTACTTC.

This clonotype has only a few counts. CDR3 bases: TGTGCCAGCGACAGGACTAGCGGGGGGAGTGAGCAGTTCTTC. It is translated as CASDRTSGGSEQFF. The chain combines TRBV9 with TRBJ2-1; 14 bases align to TRBD2. Germline trimming cut 7 bases from V and 9 bases from J; bases unmatched to any gene: 6. CDR1 SGDLS and CDR2 YYNGEE come from the germline V gene. The CDR3 runs 14 residues.

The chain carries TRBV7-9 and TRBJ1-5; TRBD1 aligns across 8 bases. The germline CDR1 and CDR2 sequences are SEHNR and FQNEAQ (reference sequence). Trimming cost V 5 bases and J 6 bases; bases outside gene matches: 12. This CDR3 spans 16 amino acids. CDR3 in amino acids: CASSPQGAQGVQPQHF. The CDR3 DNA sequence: TGTGCCAGCAGCCCCCAAGGGGCACAGGGGGTTCAGCCCCAGCATTTT.

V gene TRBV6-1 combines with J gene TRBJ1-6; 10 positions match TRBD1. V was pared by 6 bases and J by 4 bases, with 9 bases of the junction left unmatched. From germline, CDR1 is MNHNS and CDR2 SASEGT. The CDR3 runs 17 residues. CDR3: CASRGGGQGFYNSPLHF. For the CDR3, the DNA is TGTGCCAGCAGGGGAGGGGGACAGGGGTTTTATAATTCACCCCTCCACTTT.

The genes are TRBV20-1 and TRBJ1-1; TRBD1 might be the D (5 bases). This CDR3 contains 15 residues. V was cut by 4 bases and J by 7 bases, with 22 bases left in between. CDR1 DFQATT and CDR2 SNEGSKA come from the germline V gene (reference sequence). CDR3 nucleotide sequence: TGCAGTGCTAACAACCAAGGGAGGGGCAGAGTTGAAGCTTTCTTT. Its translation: CSANNQGRGRVEAFF.

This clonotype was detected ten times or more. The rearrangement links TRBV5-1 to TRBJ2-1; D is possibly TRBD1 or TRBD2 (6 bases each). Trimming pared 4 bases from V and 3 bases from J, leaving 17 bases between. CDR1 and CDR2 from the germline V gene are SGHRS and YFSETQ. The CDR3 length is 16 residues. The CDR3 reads CASSEVAGGLYNEQFF. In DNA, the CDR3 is TGCGCCAGCAGCGAGGTTGCTGGGGGGCTCTACAATGAGCAGTTCTTC.

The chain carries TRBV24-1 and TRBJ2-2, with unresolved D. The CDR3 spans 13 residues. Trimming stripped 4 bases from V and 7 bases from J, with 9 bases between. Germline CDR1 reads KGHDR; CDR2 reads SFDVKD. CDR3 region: CATSDGSSGELFF. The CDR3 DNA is TGTGCCACCAGTGACGGGTCTAGCGGGGAGCTGTTTTTT.

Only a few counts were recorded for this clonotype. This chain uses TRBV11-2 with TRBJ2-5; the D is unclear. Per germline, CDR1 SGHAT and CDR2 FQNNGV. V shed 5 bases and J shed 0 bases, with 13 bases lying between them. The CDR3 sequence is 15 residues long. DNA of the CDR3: TGTGCCAGCAGCCTCTGGTCCAATTACCAAGAGACCCAGTACTTC. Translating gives CASSLWSNYQETQYF.

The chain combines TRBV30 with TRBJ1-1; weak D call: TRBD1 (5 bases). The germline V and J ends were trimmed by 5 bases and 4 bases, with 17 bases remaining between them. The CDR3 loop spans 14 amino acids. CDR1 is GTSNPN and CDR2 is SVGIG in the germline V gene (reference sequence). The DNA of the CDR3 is TGTGCCTGGGCCGTGGGGAGTAGGGGCACTGAAGCTTTCTTT. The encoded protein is CAWAVGSRGTEAFF.

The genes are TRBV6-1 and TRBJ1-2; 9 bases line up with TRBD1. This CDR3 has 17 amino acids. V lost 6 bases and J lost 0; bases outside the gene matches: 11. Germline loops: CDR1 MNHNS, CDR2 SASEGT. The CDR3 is CASSETTGGRPNYGYTF. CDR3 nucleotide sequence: TGTGCCAGCAGCGAAACAACAGGGGGCCGCCCTAACTATGGCTACACCTTC.